In this sample, the clone carrying this TCR beta chain turned up a few times. As yet, its antigen is unknown. This CDR3 is 14 amino acids long. Germline V lookup: CDR1 PRHDT, CDR2 FYEKMQ (reference sequence). J lost 5 bases, V lost 4 bases, and 3 bases had no gene match. These data belong to a study of OX40 agonist ivuxolimab in advanced cancers. Across the whole study: Patients received ivuxolimab, an intravenous treatment, every 2 weeks at 0.01 to 10 mg/kg. The dose-escalation cohort was about 83% male, with a mean age of approximately 62 years, ranging about 23 to 79.

Exclusion applied to patients with autoimmune disease history or systemic immunosuppression. Sequencing used immunoSEQ multiplex PCR; TCRdb keeps in-frame clones, though not all of them. The sample includes 40,000 to 45,000 clones, about 85% of them seen just once. Whole-study findings and limits: Averaging showed that CD8+ T cells had more expanded clones than CD4+ did.

This specimen was CD4+ or CD8+ T cells sorted from blood, taken in a trial of the OX40 agonist ivuxolimab. The receptor was isolated from an adult with an advanced solid tumor such as melanoma, head and neck, liver or kidney cancer. The V call is TRBV13, the J call TRBJ1-1; TRBD1 matches 11 bases. CDR3 sequence: CASSSGTGGTEAFF. The CDR3, as DNA: TGTGCCAGCAGCTCGGGGACAGGGGGAACTGAAGCTTTCTTT.